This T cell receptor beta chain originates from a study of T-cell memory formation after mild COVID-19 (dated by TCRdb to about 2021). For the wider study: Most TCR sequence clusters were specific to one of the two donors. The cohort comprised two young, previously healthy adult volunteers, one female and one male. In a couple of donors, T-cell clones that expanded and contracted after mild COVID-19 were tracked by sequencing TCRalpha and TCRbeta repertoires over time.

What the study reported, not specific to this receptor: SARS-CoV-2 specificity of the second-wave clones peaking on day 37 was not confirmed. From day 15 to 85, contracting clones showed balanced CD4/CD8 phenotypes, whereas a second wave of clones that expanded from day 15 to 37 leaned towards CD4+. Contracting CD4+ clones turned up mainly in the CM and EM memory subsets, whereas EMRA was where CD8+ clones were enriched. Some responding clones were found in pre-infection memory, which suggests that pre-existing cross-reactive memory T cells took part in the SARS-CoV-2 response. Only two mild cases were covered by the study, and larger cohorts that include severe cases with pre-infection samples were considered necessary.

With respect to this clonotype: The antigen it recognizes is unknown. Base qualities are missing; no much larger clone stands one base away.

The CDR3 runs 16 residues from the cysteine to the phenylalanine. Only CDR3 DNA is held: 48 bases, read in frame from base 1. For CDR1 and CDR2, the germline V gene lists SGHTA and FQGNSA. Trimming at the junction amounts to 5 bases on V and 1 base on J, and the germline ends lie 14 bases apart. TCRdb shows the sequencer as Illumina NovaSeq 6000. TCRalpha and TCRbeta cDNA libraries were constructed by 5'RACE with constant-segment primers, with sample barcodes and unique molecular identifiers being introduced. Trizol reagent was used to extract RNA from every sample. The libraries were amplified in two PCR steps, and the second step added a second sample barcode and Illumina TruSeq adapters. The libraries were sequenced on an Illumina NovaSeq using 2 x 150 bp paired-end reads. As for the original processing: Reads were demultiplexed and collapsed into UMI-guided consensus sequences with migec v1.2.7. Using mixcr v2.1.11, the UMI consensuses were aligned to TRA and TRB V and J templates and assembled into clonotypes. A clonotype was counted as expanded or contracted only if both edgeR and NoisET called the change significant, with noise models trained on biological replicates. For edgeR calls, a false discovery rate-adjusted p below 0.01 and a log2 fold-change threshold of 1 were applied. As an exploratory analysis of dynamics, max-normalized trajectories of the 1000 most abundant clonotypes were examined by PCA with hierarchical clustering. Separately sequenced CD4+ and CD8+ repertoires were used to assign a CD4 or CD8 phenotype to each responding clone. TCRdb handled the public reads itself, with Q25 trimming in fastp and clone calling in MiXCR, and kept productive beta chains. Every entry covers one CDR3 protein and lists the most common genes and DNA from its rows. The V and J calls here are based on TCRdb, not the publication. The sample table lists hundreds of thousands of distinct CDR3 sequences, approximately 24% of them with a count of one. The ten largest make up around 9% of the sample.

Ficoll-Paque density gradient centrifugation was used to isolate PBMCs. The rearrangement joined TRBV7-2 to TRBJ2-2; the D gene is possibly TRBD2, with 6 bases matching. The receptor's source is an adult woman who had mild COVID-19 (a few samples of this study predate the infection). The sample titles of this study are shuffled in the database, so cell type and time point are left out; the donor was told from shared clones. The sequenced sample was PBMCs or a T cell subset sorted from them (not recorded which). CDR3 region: CASSDTSTRNTGELFF. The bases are TGTGCCAGCAGCGATACTAGCACAAGGAACACCGGGGAGCTGTTTTTT.